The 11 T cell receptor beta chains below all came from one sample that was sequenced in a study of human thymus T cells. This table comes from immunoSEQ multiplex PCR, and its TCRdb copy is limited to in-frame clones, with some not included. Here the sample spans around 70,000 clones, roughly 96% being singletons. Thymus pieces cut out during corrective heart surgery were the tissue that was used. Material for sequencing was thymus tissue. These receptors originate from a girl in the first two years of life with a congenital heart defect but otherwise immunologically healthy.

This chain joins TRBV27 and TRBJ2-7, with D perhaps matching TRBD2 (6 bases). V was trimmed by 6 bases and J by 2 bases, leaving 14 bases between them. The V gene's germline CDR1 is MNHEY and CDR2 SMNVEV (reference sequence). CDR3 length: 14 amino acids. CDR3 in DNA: TGTGCCAGCAGCCCCAGACTAGGACCCTACGAGCAGTACTTC. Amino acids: CASSPRLGPYEQYF.

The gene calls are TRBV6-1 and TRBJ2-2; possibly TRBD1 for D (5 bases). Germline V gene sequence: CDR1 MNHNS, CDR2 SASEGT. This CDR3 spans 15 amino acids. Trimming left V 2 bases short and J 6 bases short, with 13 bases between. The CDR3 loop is CASSERAGKAGELFF. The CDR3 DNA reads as TGTGCCAGCAGTGAAAGGGCAGGGAAAGCCGGGGAGCTGTTTTTT.

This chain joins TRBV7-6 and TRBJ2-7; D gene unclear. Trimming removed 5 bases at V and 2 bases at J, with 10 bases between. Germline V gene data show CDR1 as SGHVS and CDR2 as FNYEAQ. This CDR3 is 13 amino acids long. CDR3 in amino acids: CASSPRNTYEQYF. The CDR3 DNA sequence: TGTGCCAGCAGCCCCCGAAATACCTACGAGCAGTACTTC.

CDR3 protein: CASGPGEIEYNEQFF. The CDR3 DNA follows: TGTGCTAGTGGCCCCGGGGAGATCGAGTACAATGAGCAGTTCTTC. The V and J genes are TRBV12-5 and TRBJ2-1, with D perhaps TRBD2 (5 bases). The CDR3 spans 15 residues. In germline, CDR1 is LGHNT, CDR2 FRNRAP. V lost 6 bases to trimming and J lost 4 bases, with 16 bases between them.

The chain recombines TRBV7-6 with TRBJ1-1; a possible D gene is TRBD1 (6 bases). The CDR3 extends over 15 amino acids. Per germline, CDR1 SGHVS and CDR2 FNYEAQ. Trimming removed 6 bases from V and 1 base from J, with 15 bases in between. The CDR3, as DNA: TGTGCCAGCAGTTCAGGGGTGGGGAAGAACACTGAAGCTTTCTTT. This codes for CASSSGVGKNTEAFF. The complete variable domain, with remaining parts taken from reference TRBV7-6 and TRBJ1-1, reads GAGVSQSPRYKVTKRGQDVALRCDPISGHVSLYWYRQALGQGPEFLTYFNYEAQQDKSGLPNDRFSAERPEGSISTLTIQRTEQRDSAMYRCASSSGVGKNTEAFFGQGTRLTVV.

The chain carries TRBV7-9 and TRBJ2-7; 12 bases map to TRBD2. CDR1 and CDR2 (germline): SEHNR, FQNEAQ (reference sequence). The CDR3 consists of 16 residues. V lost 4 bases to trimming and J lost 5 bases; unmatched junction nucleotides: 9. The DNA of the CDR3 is TGTGCCAGCAGCTCCGGGGGACTAGCGGGCGCAGACGAGCAGTACTTC. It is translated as CASSSGGLAGADEQYF.

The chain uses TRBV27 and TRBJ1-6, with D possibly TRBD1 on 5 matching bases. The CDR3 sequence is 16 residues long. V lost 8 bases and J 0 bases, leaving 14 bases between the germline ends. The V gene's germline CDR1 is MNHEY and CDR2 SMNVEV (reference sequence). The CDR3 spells CASHKGRYSYNSPLHF. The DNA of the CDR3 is TGTGCCAGCCACAAGGGGAGGTACTCCTATAATTCACCCCTCCACTTT.

CDR3 region: CASSFTGQGDTGELFF. The CDR3 nucleotides are TGTGCCAGCAGTTTCACTGGACAGGGGGACACCGGGGAGCTGTTTTTT. This chain connects TRBV25-1 to TRBJ2-2; the match to TRBD1 covers 10 bases. Germline-derived CDR1 and CDR2 are MGHDK and SYGVNS. The ends lost 5 bases at V and 3 bases at J; junction bases unmatched: 6. The CDR3 is 16 amino acids. The full variable domain, completed using reference TRBV25-1 and TRBJ2-2, is EADIYQTPRYLVIGTGKKITLECSQTMGHDKMYWYQQDPGMELHLIHYSYGVNSTEKGDLSSESTVSRIRTEHFPLTLESARPSHTSQYLCASSFTGQGDTGELFFGEGSRLTVL.

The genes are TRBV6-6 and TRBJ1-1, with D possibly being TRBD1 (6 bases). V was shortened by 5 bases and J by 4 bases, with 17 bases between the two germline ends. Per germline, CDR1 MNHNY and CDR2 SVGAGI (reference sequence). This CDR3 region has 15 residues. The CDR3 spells CASSLRDNPRTEAFF. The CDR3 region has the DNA TGTGCCAGCAGTCTCAGGGACAACCCACGCACTGAAGCTTTCTTT.

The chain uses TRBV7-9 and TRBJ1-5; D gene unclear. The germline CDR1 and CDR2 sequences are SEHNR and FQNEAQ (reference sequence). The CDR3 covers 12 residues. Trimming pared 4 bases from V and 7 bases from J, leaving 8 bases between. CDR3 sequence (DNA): TGTGCCAGCAGCTCCTACGGGCAGCCCCAGCATTTT. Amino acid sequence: CASSSYGQPQHF.

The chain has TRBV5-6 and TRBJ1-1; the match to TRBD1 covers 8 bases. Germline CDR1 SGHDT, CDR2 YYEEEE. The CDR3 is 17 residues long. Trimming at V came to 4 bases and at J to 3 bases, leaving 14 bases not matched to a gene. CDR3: CASSQDWTGHRDTEAFF. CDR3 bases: TGTGCCAGCAGCCAAGACTGGACAGGGCATAGGGACACTGAAGCTTTCTTT.